The 13 T cell receptor beta chains below were found in one sample sequenced in a study of post-analysis software for immune sequencing data. Study-level findings and limits: With TRBV5-6, TRBV5-1 and TRBV20-1 included, about five TRBV segments were more frequent in patients than in controls.

No antigen is known for these receptors. Unique molecular identifiers had been added to the TCR beta cDNA libraries. MiXCR, run by TCRdb on the PCR reads, gives a single entry per CDR3 protein. The sample consists of 700,000 to 900,000 distinct CDR3 sequences, under 60% of them appearing once. Sequencing input: blood. Every receptor here comes from a girl aged 10 to 17 with multiple sclerosis.

A remark on this clonotype: An end of the junction differs from the germline gene, which may be a read error. The V gene is TRBV2, the J gene TRBJ2-5; D perhaps matches TRBD1 (6 bases). The CDR3 sequence is 14 residues long. The germline gives CDR1 SNHLY, CDR2 FYNNEI. Here the CDR3 DNA reads TGCGCCAGCAGAGGGGGACCGCGACAAGAGACCCAGTACTTC. Translation: CASRGGPRQETQYF.

This chain uses TRBV4-2 with TRBJ2-7, with D perhaps matching TRBD2 (6 bases). The CDR3 has 16 residues. Germline values: CDR1 LGHNA, CDR2 YNFKEQ. Trimming removed 0 bases from V and 7 bases from J, with 19 bases in between. Here the CDR3 DNA reads TGTGCCAGCAGCCAAGATCTCGGGAGCCGTGGATGGGAGCAGTACTTC. This translates into CASSQDLGSRGWEQYF.

The chain joins TRBV7-9 to TRBJ2-1, with 7 bases aligning to TRBD2. J was trimmed by 14 bases and V by 4 bases; bases with no gene match: 8. The CDR3 is 12 residues long. Germline V gives CDR1 SEHNR, CDR2 FQNEAQ (reference sequence). The CDR3 nucleotides read TGTGCCAGCAGCTCAGATACTAGCGATAAGTTCTTC. Amino acid sequence: CASSSDTSDKFF. Full variable domain (outside the CDR3, taken from reference TRBV7-9 and TRBJ2-1): DTGVSQNPRHKITKRGQNVTFRCDPISEHNRLYWYRQTLGQGPEFLTYFQNEAQLEKSRLLSDRFSAERPKGSFSTLEIQRTEQGDSAMYLCASSSDTSDKFFGPGTRLTVL.

This chain links TRBV20-1 with TRBJ2-3, with D possibly TRBD2 on 6 matching bases. The CDR3 runs to 14 residues. The germline V gene encodes CDR1 DFQATT and CDR2 SNEGSKA (reference sequence). V lost 6 bases and J 6 bases, leaving 19 bases between the germline ends. The CDR3 is CSAFGTSFMDTQYF. In nucleotides, the CDR3 is TGCAGTGCCTTCGGGACTTCTTTCATGGATACGCAGTATTTT.

The rearrangement uses TRBV25-1 and TRBJ1-2; D is ambiguous. V dropped 0 bases and J dropped 3 bases, with 11 bases sitting between them. This CDR3 is built from 15 residues. Germline lookup yields CDR1 MGHDK and CDR2 SYGVNS. The CDR3 protein is CASSEYSDRDYGYTF. CDR3 sequence (DNA): TGTGCCAGCAGTGAATACTCCGATAGGGACTATGGCTACACCTTC.

V usage is TRBV5-1 and J usage is TRBJ2-3, with 8 nucleotides matching TRBD1. CDR3 length equals 14 residues. V dropped 2 bases and J dropped 3; count of bases not matched to a gene: 2. Germline V gives CDR1 SGHRS, CDR2 YFSETQ. The CDR3 sequence is CASSFDRGTDTQYF. The DNA of the CDR3 is TGCGCCAGCAGCTTCGACAGGGGAACAGATACGCAGTATTTT.

As to this clonotype: A junction boundary mismatches the germline segment, possibly from a read error. The rearrangement uses TRBV5-1 and TRBJ2-1; D is undetermined. Germline V gene lookup returns CDR1 SGHRS and CDR2 YFSETQ. CDR3 length equals 15 residues. CDR3 sequence reads: CANSSDSSSYNEQFF. The CDR3 DNA follows: TGCGCCAACAGCTCCGACTCGAGCTCCTACAATGAGCAGTTCTTC.

The gene calls are TRBV7-8 and TRBJ2-3, with TRBD2 matching over 9 bases. The V and J ends lost 0 bases and 4 bases, in that order; junction bases with no gene match: 11. The CDR3 is made up of 18 amino acids. Germline CDR1 is SGHVS and CDR2 is FQNEAQ. CDR3 bases: TGTGCCAGCAGCTTAGCAGTTTCGGGCGGGAGGGCGGCAGATACGCAGTATTTT. It is translated as CASSLAVSGGRAADTQYF.

Many counts were recorded for this clonotype. This sequence joins TRBV12-3 or TRBV12-4 and TRBJ2-1, with 7 bases fitting TRBD2. J gave up 9 bases and V 7 bases, and 12 bases lay outside the gene matches. The CDR3 sequence is 14 residues long. CDR3 sequence (DNA): TGTGCCAGCAAGTTTACTGGCGGGAGTACTGAGCAGTTCTTC. Amino acids: CASKFTGGSTEQFF.

This clonotype has only one observation. The chain has TRBV15 and TRBJ2-3; D may be TRBD2 (6 bases). The CDR3 is 14 amino acids. V shed 2 bases and J shed 0 bases, with 6 bases lying between them. Germline V CDR1 and CDR2: LNHNV, YYDKDF (reference sequence). The CDR3 DNA follows: TGTGCCACCAGCAGACTAGCGAGCACAGATACGCAGTATTTT. It specifies CATSRLASTDTQYF.

The rearrangement links TRBV5-6 to TRBJ2-1; the D gene is possibly TRBD2 (7 bases). Per the germline V gene, CDR1 is SGHDT and CDR2 is YYEEEE. The CDR3 length is 14 residues. V lost 4 bases to trimming and J lost 8 bases, with 16 bases between them. The CDR3 loop reads CASSPPWGGDEQFF. The CDR3 bases are TGTGCCAGCAGCCCCCCTTGGGGGGGCGATGAGCAGTTCTTC.

CDR3 in amino acids: CSVEPLDSLGEQYF. CDR3 bases: TGCAGCGTAGAACCTCTGGACAGTTTGGGCGAGCAGTACTTC. This chain uses TRBV29-1 with TRBJ2-7; D possibly corresponds to TRBD1 (6 bases). The CDR3 consists of 14 residues. V lost 6 bases and J 6 bases, leaving 21 bases between the germline ends. Germline CDR1 and CDR2: SQVTM and ANQGSEA.

Comment on this clonotype: A junction boundary mismatches the germline segment, possibly from a read error. The chain combines TRBV28 with TRBJ1-4; unclear D gene. This CDR3 is built from 14 residues. The germline V gene encodes CDR1 MDHEN and CDR2 SYDVKM. The CDR3 region has the DNA TGTGTCAGCAGTTTCGGGATAGTTAACGAAAAACTGTTTTTT. This translates into CVSSFGIVNEKLFF.